This T cell receptor beta chain comes out of a study of prognosis after radiotherapy for stage I lung cancer. Points from the study as a whole: Determination of whether the expanded TCR clones were tumor-specific was not performed. A difference in TRBV and TRBJ gene usage was reportedly seen between patients with and without metastases.

In this sample, this clonotype turned up a few times. Its antigen is currently unknown. Since a much larger clone is just one base distant, this may be a read error. V was cut by 4 bases and J by 7 bases, with 9 bases left in between. Germline lookup yields CDR1 DFQATT and CDR2 SNEGSKA (reference sequence). This CDR3 contains 11 residues. A draw of roughly 6 milliliters of peripheral blood took place at each of two time points. Researchers used two-round multiplex PCR to amplify TCR beta CDR3 starting from genomic DNA. Specific primers for each TRBV and TRBJ gene were what first-round PCR used. TCRdb used MiXCR to reprocess the multiplex PCR reads, holding one entry per CDR3 protein. The data hold around 15,000 distinct CDR3 sequences, with under 55% observed a single time.

The sequencing here drew on PBMCs, taken before or after stereotactic body radiation therapy (not recorded which). The clonotype was recovered from a donor at least 50 years old with non-small cell lung cancer. The V call is TRBV20-1, the J call TRBJ2-3; D not certain. The CDR3 nucleotides are TGCAGTGCTATAGACGTACATACGCAGTATTTT. This codes for CSAIDVHTQYF.